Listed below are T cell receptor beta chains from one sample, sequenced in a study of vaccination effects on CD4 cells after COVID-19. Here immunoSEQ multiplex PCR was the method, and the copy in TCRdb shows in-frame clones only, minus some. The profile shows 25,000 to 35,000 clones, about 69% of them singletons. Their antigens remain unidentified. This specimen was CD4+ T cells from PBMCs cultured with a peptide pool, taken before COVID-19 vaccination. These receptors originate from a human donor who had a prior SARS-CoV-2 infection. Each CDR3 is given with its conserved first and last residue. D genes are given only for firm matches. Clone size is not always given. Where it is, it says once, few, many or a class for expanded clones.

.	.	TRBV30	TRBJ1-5	TGTGCCTGGAGTGCCACCGGGACGGTGGGTCAGCCCCAGCATTTT	CAWSATGTVGQPQHF
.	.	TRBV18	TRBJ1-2	TGTGCCAGCTCACCATCGGAAATATATGGCTACACCTTC	CASSPSEIYGYTF
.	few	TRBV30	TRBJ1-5	TGTGCCTGGAGCGTGGGGTTGGATCAGCCCCAGCATTTT	CAWSVGLDQPQHF
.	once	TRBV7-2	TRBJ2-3	TGTGCCAGCAGCCCCGGGCTCCAGAATACGCAGTATTTT	CASSPGLQNTQYF
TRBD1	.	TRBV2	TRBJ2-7	TGTGCCAGCAGGCAGGGACAGAATAACGAGCAGTACTTC	CASRQGQNNEQYF
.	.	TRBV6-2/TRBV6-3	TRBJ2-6	TGTGCCAGCAGTTCGCCGACAGATGTAGGTTTAGCTGGGGCCAACGTCCTGACTTTC	CASSSPTDVGLAGANVLTF
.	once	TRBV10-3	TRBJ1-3	TGTGCCATCACCCCAGGGAGGAGCTCTGGAAACACCATATATTTT	CAITPGRSSGNTIYF
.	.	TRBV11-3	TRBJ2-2	TGTGCCAGCAGCCCCGGGGGTGCCGGGGAGCTGTTTTTT	CASSPGGAGELFF
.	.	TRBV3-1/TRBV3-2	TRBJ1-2	TGTGCCAGCAGCCAAGGATTTGATCTTAACTATGGCTACACCTTC	CASSQGFDLNYGYTF
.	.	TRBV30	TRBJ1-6	TGTGCCTGGGGACAGTATAATTCACCCCTCCACTTT	CAWGQYNSPLHF
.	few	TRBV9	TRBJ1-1	TGTGCCAGCGGGCGTGTGGGGACTGGCGGGAACACTGAAGCTTTCTTT	CASGRVGTGGNTEAFF
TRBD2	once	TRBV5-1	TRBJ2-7	TGCGCCAGCAGAGGACTAGTGTCGTCCTACGAGCAGTACTTC	CASRGLVSSYEQYF
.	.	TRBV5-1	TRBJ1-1	TGCGCCAGCAGCTTGGATCCTGTTACTGAAGCTTTCTTT	CASSLDPVTEAFF
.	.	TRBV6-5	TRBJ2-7	TGTGCCACCACATATACCTACGAGCAGTACTTC	CATTYTYEQYF
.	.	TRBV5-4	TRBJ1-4	TGTGCCAGCAGCGAACGAGGGGGATCTGAAAAACTGTTTTTT	CASSERGGSEKLFF